The rows below give T cell receptor beta chains drawn from one sample of a study of blood T cell repertoires in COVID-19. Assay used: immunoSEQ multiplex PCR; TCRdb lists only in-frame clones, some missing. The sample contains approximately 150,000 clones, 84% of which appear only once. Input material: peripheral blood. Receptor source: a man younger than 45 with COVID-19, enrolled during active disease. Both conserved end residues are part of each CDR3. The order of the fields is CDR3 DNA, CDR3 protein, clone size, J gene, D gene, V gene. D genes are given only for firm matches. Size tells how often a clone was seen (once, few, many) or the class of an expanded clone, and some rows leave it out.

TGTGCCAGCCGACATCAGGGCTATGGCTACACCTTC	CASRHQGYGYTF	once	TRBJ1-2	.	TRBV28
TGTGCCACCAGTGATGCACCGGGACAGGATGTCCTGACTTTC	CATSDAPGQDVLTF	once	TRBJ2-6	TRBD1	TRBV24-1
TGTGCCAGTAACCGGGACAACTCCTACAATGAGCAGTTCTTC	CASNRDNSYNEQFF	.	TRBJ2-1	.	TRBV28
TGCGCCAGCAGCTTGGCCCTACCGGGACAGGGCTACGAGCAGTACTTC	CASSLALPGQGYEQYF	.	TRBJ2-7	TRBD1	TRBV5-1
TGTGCCAGCAGAAGAACAGGGGGCGGTGATCAGCCCCAGCATTTT	CASRRTGGGDQPQHF	.	TRBJ1-5	TRBD1	TRBV28
TGTGCCAGCAGTGACCCTACTAGCGGCACAGATACGCAGTATTTT	CASSDPTSGTDTQYF	.	TRBJ2-3	TRBD2	TRBV25-1
TGTGCCAGCAGCCCAACCCAAGGAGTATCCTACGAGCAGTACTTC	CASSPTQGVSYEQYF	.	TRBJ2-7	.	TRBV9
TGTGCCAGCAGCCGTCTTACCTACGAGCAGTACTTC	CASSRLTYEQYF	.	TRBJ2-7	.	TRBV6-2/TRBV6-3
TGTGCCAGCAGGTCCCGACAGGTTCTCACCGGGGAGCTGTTTTTT	CASRSRQVLTGELFF	few	TRBJ2-2	.	TRBV28
TGTGCCAGCAGCAGGGGACACGACACCTACGAGCAGTACTTC	CASSRGHDTYEQYF	.	TRBJ2-7	.	TRBV5-4
TGTGCCAGCAGTCTCCCCGGAGGGAGTCAAGACACTGAAGCTTTCTTT	CASSLPGGSQDTEAFF	few	TRBJ1-1	.	TRBV28
TGTGCCACCAGCAGAGAGGGGCTAGCGGGAGGGCCGACAGATACGCAGTATTTT	CATSREGLAGGPTDTQYF	.	TRBJ2-3	TRBD2	TRBV15
TGTGCCAGCAGTTCACCGGGACTAGCGGGAGAAGCAGATACGCAGTATTTT	CASSSPGLAGEADTQYF	.	TRBJ2-3	TRBD2	TRBV27
TGTGCCATCAGTGAGTCGGAGGGTAGGGGCTACACCTTC	CAISESEGRGYTF	.	TRBJ1-2	.	TRBV10-3
TGTGCCACCAGCAGAGGTGGGGGGGGGACTGAAGCTTTCTTT	CATSRGGGGTEAFF	.	TRBJ1-1	.	TRBV15
TGTGCCAGCAGGGACAGGGGACGGGAGACCCAGTACTTC	CASRDRGRETQYF	.	TRBJ2-5	TRBD1	TRBV2
TGCAGTGCTAGTGTGGGCGGGAACAAGGAGACCCAGTACTTC	CSASVGGNKETQYF	.	TRBJ2-5	.	TRBV20-1
TGTGCCAGCAGCAAGGTCCGGGTCGTGGATAGGGAAAAACTGTTTTTT	CASSKVRVVDREKLFF	.	TRBJ1-4	.	TRBV3-1/TRBV3-2